The clone carrying this TCR beta chain was observed a handful of times. Its antigen is not known. These data come from a study of cytomegalovirus exposure and HLA in healthy donors. About the research overall: An early data release held tens of millions of unique TCRs from HLA-typed donors. Study-level points and caveats: A prior analysis recorded that most TCR beta V segments were productive about 87% or about 30% of the time.

The CDR3 covers 12 residues. The germline V gene encodes CDR1 SGHDT and CDR2 YYEEEE. Trimming removed 4 bases from V and 6 bases from J, with 11 bases in between. The study ran its PCR with 60 Vbeta and 13 Jbeta primers. Original methodology: An analysis performed later counted roughly 80 million unique TCR beta chains (around 11 million of them shared). Repertoires were generated with immunoSEQ multiplex PCR, while TCRdb's copy carries only in-frame clones and drops some. V, J and clone size are those of that table, while D and trimming were read from the DNA. The sample records about 94,000 clones, roughly 86% being singletons.

V is TRBV5-6 and J is TRBJ2-7, with D perhaps TRBD2 (5 bases). Material for sequencing was PBMCs. The receptor was isolated from a human donor in good health. CDR3 amino acids: CASSARAREQYF. For the CDR3, the DNA is TGTGCCAGCAGCGCGCGGGCCCGCGAGCAGTACTTC. Combining the CDR3 with reference TRBV5-6 and TRBJ2-7 gives the whole variable domain DAGVTQSPTHLIKTRGQQVTLRCSPKSGHDTVSWYQQALGQGPQFIFQYYEEEERQRGNFPDRFSGHQFPNYSSELNVNALLLGDSALYLCASSARAREQYFGPGTRLTVT.